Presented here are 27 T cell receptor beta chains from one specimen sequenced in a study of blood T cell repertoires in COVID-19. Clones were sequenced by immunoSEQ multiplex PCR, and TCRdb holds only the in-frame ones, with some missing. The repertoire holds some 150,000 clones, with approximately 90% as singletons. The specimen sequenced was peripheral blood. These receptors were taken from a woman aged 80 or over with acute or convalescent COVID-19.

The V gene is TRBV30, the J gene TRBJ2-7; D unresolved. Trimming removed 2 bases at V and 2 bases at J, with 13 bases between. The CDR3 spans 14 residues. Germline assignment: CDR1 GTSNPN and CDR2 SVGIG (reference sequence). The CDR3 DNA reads TGTGCCTGGAGTCCCATCGTCAGGACCTACGAGCAGTACTTC. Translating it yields CAWSPIVRTYEQYF.

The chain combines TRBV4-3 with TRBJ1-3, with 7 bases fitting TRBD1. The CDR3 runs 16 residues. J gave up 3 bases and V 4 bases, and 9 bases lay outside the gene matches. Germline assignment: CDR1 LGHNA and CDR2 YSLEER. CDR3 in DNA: TGCGCCAGCAGCCGCAGACTAACAGGGGTTGGAAACACCATATATTTT. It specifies CASSRRLTGVGNTIYF.

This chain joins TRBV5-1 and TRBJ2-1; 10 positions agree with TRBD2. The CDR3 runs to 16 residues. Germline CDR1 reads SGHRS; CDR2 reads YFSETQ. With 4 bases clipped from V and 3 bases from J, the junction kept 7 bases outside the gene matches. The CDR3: CASSHQERGGYNEQFF. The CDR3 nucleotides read TGCGCCAGCAGCCACCAGGAGCGGGGGGGCTACAATGAGCAGTTCTTC.

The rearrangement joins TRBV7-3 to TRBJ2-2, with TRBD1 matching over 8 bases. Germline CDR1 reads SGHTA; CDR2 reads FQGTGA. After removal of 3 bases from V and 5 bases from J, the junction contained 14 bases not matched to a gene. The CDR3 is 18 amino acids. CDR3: CASSFLAKDRDTTGELFF. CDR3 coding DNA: TGTGCCAGCAGCTTTTTGGCCAAGGACAGGGATACTACCGGGGAGCTGTTTTTT.

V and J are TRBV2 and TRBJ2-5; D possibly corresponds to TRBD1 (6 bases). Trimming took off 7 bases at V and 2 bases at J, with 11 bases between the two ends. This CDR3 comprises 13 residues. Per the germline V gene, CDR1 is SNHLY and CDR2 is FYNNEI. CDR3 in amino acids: CASNREIQETQYF. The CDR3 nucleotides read TGTGCCAGCAACAGGGAGATTCAAGAGACCCAGTACTTC.

Written as DNA, the CDR3 is TGCAGCGCCGGGACAGGAGGTAACTATGGCTACACCTTC. The encoded protein is CSAGTGGNYGYTF. This chain uses TRBV29-1 with TRBJ1-2; 8 bases fit TRBD1. V shed 7 bases and J 1 base; nucleotides not matched to a gene: 5. The germline gives CDR1 SQVTM, CDR2 ANQGSEA. The CDR3 is made up of 13 amino acids.

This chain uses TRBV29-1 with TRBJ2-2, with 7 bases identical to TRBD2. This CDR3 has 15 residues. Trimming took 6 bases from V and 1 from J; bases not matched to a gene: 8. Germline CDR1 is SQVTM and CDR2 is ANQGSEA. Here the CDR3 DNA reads TGCAGCGTCTCGCCAGCGGGGAGGAACACCGGGGAGCTGTTTTTT. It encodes CSVSPAGRNTGELFF.

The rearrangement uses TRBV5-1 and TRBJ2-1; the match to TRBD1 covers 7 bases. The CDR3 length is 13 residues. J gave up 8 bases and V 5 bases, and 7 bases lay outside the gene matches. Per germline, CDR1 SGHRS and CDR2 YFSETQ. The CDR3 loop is CASSRDRVDEQFF. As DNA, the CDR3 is TGCGCCAGCAGTCGCGACAGGGTGGATGAGCAGTTCTTC.

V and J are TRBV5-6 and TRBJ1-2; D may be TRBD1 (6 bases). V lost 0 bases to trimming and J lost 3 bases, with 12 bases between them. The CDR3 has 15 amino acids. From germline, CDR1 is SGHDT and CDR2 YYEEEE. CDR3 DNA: TGTGCCAGCAGCTTGGACAGGGTATTTGACTATGGCTACACCTTC. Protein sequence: CASSLDRVFDYGYTF.

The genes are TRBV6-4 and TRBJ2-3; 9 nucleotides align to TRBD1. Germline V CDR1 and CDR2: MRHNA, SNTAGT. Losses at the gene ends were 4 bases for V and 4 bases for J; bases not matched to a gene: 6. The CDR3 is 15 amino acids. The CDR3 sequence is CASSVRTGAADTQYF. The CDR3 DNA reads TGTGCCAGCAGTGTCCGGACAGGGGCTGCAGATACGCAGTATTTT.

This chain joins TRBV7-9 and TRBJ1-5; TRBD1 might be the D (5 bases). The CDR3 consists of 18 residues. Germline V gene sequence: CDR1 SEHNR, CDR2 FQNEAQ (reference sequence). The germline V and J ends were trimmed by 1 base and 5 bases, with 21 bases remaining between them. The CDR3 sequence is CASSLEFSGRGGDQPQHF. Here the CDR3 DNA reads TGTGCCAGCAGCTTAGAGTTTTCGGGGAGGGGCGGGGATCAGCCCCAGCATTTT.

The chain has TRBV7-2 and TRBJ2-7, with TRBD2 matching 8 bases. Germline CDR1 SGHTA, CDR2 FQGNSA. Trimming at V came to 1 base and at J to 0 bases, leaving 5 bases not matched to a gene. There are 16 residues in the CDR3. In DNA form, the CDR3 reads TGTGCCAGCAGCTTAGTGGGGCGGGGGGTCTCCTACGAGCAGTACTTC. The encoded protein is CASSLVGRGVSYEQYF.

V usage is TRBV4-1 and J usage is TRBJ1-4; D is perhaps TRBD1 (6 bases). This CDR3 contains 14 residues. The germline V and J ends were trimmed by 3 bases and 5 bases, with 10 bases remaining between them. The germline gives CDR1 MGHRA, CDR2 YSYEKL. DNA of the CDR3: TGCGCCAGCAGCCAGCCGCAGGGGAATGAAAAACTGTTTTTT. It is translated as CASSQPQGNEKLFF.

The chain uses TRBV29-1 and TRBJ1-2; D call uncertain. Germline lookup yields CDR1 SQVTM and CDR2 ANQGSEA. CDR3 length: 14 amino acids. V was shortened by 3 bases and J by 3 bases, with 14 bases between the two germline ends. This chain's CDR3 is CSVDSGETYYGYTF. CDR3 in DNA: TGCAGCGTTGACTCCGGGGAGACTTACTATGGCTACACCTTC.

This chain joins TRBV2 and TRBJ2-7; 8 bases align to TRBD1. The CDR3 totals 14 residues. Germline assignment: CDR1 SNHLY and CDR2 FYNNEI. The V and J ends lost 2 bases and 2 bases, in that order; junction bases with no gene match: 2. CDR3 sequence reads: CASSESRGPYEQYF. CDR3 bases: TGTGCCAGCAGTGAAAGCAGGGGGCCCTACGAGCAGTACTTC. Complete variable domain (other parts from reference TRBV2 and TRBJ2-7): EPEVTQTPSHQVTQMGQEVILRCVPISNHLYFYWYRQILGQKVEFLVSFYNNEISEKSEIFDDQFSVERPDGSNFTLKIRSTKLEDSAMYFCASSESRGPYEQYFGPGTRLTVT.

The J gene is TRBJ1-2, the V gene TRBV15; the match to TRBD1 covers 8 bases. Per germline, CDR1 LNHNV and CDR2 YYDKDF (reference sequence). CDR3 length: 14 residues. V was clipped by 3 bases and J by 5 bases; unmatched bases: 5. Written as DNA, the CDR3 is TGTGCCACCAGCAGGGGAAGGACAGGGTATGGCTACACCTTC. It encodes CATSRGRTGYGYTF.

The CDR3 coding sequence is TGTGCCACCAGTTTACGGACAGGGTCCGCTAGCTCGAACACCGGGGAGCTGTTTTTT. Translating gives CATSLRTGSASSNTGELFF. This sequence joins TRBV24-1 and TRBJ2-2, with TRBD1 matching 8 bases. Germline assignment: CDR1 KGHDR and CDR2 SFDVKD. This CDR3 is built from 19 residues. V lost 6 bases, J lost 0 bases, and 14 bases stayed unmatched.

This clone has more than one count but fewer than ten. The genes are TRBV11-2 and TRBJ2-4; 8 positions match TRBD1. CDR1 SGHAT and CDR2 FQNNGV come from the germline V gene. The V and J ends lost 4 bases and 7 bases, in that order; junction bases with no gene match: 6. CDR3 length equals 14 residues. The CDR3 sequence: CASSSSDRANIQYF. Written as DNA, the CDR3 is TGTGCCAGCAGCTCGTCGGACAGGGCGAACATTCAGTACTTC.

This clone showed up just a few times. The CDR3 region has the DNA TGCGCCAGCAGCTTGGTAGATACTAGCGGGACCGGGGAGCTGTTTTTT. This codes for CASSLVDTSGTGELFF. This chain links TRBV5-1 with TRBJ2-2; 9 bases are shared with TRBD2. The CDR3 sequence is 16 residues long. CDR1 is SGHRS and CDR2 is YFSETQ in the germline V gene. The V gene end was trimmed by 0 bases and the J gene end by 5 bases; junction bases not matched to a gene: 5. Drawing the rest from reference TRBV5-1 and TRBJ2-2, the complete variable domain is KAGVTQTPRYLIKTRGQQVTLSCSPISGHRSVSWYQQTPGQGLQFLFEYFSETQRNKGNFPGRFSGRQFSNSRSEMNVSTLELGDSALYLCASSLVDTSGTGELFFGEGSRLTVL.

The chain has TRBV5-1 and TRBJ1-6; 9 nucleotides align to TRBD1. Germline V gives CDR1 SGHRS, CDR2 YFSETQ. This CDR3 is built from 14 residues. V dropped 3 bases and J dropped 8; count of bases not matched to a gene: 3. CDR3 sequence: CASSWTGADSPLHF. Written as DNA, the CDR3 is TGCGCCAGCAGCTGGACAGGGGCGGATTCACCCCTCCACTTT.

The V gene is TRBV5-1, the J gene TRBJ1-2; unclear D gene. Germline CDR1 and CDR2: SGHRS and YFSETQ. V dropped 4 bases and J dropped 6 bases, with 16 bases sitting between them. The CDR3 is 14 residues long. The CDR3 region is CASSGLGLPHGYTF. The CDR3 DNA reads TGCGCCAGCAGCGGCCTAGGACTGCCTCATGGCTACACCTTC.

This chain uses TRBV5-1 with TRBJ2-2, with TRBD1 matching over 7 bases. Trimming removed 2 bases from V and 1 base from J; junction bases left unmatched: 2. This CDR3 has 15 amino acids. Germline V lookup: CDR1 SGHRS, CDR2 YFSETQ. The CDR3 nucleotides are TGCGCCAGCAGCTTACGGACAGGGAACACCGGGGAGCTGTTTTTT. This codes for CASSLRTGNTGELFF.

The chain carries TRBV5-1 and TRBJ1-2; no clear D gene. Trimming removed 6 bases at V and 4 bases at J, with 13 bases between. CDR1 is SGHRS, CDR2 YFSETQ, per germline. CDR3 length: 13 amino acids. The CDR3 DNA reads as TGCGCCAGCACCGTGGACGGAGGCTATGGCTACACCTTC. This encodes CASTVDGGYGYTF.

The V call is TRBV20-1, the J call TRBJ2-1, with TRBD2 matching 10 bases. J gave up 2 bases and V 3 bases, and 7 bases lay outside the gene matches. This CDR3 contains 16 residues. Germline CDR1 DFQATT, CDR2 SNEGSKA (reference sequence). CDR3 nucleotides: TGCAGTGCTAGTAGGCTAGCGGGGGAAACCTACAATGAGCAGTTCTTC. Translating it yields CSASRLAGETYNEQFF.

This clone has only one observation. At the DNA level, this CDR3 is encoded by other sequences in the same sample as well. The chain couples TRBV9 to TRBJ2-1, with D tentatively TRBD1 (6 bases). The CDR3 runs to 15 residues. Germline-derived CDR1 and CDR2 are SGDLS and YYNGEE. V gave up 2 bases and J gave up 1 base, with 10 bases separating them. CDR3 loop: CASSVATGSYNEQFF. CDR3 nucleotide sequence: TGTGCCAGCAGCGTGGCGACAGGTTCCTACAATGAGCAGTTCTTC. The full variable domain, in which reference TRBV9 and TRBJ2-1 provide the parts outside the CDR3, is DSGVTQTPKHLITATGQRVTLRCSPRSGDLSVYWYQQSLDQGLQFLIQYYNGEERAKGNILERFSAQQFPDLHSELNLSSLELGDSALYFCASSVATGSYNEQFFGPGTRLTVL.

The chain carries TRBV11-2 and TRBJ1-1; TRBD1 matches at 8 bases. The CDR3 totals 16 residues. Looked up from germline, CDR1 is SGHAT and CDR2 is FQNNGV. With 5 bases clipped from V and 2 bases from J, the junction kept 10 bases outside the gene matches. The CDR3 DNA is TGTGCCAGCAGCCCGGGGTGGGGGACAGGTAACACTGAAGCTTTCTTT. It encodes CASSPGWGTGNTEAFF.

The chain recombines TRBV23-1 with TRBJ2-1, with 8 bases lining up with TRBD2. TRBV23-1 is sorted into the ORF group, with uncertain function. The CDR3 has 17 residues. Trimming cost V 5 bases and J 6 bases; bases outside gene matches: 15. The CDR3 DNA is TGCGCCAGCAGTGGCTTGGGGCGGGGGGCCCCGGCCAATGAGCAGTTCTTC. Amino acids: CASSGLGRGAPANEQFF.